The source of this TCR beta chain is a study of technical replicates of blood from several donors. There are a few counts of this clone. Sequencing used immunoSEQ multiplex PCR; TCRdb keeps in-frame clones, though not all of them. The table includes under 80,000 clones, more than 90% detected once. Looked up from germline, CDR1 is MGHDK and CDR2 is SYGVNS. V was clipped by 8 bases and J by 2 bases, with 18 bases between them. The CDR3 loop spans 15 amino acids. Sequenced material: T cells isolated from PBMCs. The TCR was taken from a human donor in good health. Some clones in this sample may be carry-over from other donors' samples. J is TRBJ2-5 and V is TRBV25-1, with D tentatively TRBD1 (6 bases). The CDR3 here is CASCMPGQTQETQYF. In DNA form, the CDR3 reads TGTGCCAGCTGTATGCCGGGACAAACGCAAGAGACCCAGTACTTC.